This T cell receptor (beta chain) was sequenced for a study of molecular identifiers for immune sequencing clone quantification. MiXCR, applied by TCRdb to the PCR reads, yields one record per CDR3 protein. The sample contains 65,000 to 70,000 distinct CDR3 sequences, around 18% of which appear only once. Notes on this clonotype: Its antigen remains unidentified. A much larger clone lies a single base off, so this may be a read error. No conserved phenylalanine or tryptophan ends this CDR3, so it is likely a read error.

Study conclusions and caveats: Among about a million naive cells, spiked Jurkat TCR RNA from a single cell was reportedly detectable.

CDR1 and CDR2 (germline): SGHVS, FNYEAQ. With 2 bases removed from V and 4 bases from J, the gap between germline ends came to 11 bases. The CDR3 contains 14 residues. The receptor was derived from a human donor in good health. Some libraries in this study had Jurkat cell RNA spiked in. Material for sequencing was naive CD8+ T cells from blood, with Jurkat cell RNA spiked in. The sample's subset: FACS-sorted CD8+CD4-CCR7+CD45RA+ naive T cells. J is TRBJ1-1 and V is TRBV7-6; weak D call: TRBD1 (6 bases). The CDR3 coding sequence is TGTGCCAGCAGCTTACACAGGGCCTCCACTGAAGCTTTCCTT. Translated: CASSLHRASTEAFL.